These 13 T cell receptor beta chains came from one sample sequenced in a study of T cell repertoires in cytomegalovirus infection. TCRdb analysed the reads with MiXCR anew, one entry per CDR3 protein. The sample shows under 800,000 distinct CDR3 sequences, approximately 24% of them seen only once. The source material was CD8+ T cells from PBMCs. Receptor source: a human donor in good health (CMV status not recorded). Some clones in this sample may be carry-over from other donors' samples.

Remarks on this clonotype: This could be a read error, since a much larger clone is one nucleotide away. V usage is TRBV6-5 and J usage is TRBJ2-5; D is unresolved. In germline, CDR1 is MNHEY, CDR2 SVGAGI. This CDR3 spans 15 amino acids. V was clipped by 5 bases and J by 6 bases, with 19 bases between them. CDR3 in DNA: TGTGCCAGCAGTGCCGCCAGGACGAAAAGACAGACCCAGTACTTC. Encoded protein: CASSAARTKRQTQYF.

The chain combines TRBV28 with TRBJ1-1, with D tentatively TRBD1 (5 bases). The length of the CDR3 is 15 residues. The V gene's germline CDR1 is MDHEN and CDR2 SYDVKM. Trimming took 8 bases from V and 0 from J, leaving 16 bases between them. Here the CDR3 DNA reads TGTGCCAGCCAACTCGGGACGGTTTTGAACACTGAAGCTTTCTTT. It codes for CASQLGTVLNTEAFF.

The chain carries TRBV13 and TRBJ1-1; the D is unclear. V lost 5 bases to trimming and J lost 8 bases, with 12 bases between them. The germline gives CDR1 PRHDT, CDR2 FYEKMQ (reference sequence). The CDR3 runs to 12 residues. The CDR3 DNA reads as TGTGCCAGCAGCAGTCCGAGGCCCGAAGCTTTCTTT. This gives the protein CASSSPRPEAFF.

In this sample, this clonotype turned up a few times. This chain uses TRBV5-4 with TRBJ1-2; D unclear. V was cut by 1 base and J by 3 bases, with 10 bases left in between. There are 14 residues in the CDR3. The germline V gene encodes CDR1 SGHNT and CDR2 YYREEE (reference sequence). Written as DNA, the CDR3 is TGTGCCAGCAGCTTGCAGACGAGCTACTATGGCTACACCTTC. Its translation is CASSLQTSYYGYTF. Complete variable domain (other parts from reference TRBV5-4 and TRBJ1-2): ETGVTQSPTHLIKTRGQQVTLRCSSQSGHNTVSWYQQALGQGPQFIFQYYREEENGRGNFPPRFSGLQFPNYSSELNVNALELDDSALYLCASSLQTSYYGYTFGSGTRLTVV.

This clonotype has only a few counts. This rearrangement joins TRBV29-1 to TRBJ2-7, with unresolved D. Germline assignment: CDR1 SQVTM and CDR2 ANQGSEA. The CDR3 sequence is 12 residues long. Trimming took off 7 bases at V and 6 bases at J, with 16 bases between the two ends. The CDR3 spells CSAEAGLGEQYF. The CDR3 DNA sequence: TGCAGCGCCGAGGCCGGATTGGGCGAGCAGTACTTC.

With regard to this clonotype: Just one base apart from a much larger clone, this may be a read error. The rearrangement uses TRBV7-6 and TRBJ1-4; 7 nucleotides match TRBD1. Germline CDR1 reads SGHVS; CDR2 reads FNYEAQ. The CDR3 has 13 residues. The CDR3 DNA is TGTGTCAGCAGACCAGGGGGGAGTGAAAAACTGTTTTTT. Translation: CVSRPGGSEKLFF.

In DNA, the CDR3 is TGTGCCAGCAGCCTCTGGGGCGAGGATCAGCCCCAGCATTTT. Protein product: CASSLWGEDQPQHF. The chain uses TRBV5-5 and TRBJ1-5; D is perhaps TRBD1 (5 bases). Trimming left V 4 bases short and J 5 bases short, with 13 bases between. This CDR3 comprises 14 residues. Germline V CDR1 and CDR2: SGHKS, YYEKEE (reference sequence).

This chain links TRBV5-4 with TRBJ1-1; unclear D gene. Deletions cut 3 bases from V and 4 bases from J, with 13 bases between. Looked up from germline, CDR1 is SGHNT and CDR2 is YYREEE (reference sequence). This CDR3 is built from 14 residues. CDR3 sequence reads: CASSSGFWGTEAFF. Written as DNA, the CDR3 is TGTGCCAGCAGCTCGGGGTTTTGGGGCACTGAAGCTTTCTTT.

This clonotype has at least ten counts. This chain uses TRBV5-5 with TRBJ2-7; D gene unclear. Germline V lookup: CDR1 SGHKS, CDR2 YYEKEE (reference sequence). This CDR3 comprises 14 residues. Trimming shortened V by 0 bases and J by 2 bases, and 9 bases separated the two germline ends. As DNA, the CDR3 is TGTGCCAGCAGCTTGGACGCGTTTACCTACGAGCAGTACTTC. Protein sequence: CASSLDAFTYEQYF. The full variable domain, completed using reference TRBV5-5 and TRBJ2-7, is DAGVTQSPTHLIKTRGQQVTLRCSPISGHKSVSWYQQVLGQGPQFIFQYYEKEERGRGNFPDRFSARQFPNYSSELNVNALLLGDSALYLCASSLDAFTYEQYFGPGTRLTVT.

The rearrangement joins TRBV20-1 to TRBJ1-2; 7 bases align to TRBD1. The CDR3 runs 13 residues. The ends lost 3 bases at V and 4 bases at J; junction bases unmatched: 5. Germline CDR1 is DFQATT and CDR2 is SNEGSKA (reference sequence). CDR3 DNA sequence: TGCAGTGCTAGCCCACAGGGGAGCTATGGCTACACCTTC. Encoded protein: CSASPQGSYGYTF.

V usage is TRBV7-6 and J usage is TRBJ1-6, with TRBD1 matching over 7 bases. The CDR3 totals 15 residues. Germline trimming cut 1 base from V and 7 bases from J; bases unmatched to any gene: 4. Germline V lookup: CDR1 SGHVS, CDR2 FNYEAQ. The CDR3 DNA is TGTGCCAGCAGCTTAGTGGGACAGAAGAATTCACCCCTCCACTTT. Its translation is CASSLVGQKNSPLHF.

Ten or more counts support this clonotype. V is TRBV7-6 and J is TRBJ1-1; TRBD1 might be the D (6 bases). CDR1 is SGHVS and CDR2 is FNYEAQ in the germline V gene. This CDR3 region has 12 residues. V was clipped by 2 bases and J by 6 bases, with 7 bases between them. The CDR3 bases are TGTGCCAGCAGCTTACAGGGGTCTGAAGCTTTCTTT. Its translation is CASSLQGSEAFF. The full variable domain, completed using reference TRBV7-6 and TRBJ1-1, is GAGVSQSPRYKVTKRGQDVALRCDPISGHVSLYWYRQALGQGPEFLTYFNYEAQQDKSGLPNDRFSAERPEGSISTLTIQRTEQRDSAMYRCASSLQGSEAFFGQGTRLTVV.

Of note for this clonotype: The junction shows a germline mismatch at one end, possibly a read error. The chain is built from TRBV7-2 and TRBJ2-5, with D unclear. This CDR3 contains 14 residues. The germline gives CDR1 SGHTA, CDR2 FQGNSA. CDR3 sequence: CASSRNLEIWTRYF. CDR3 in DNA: TGTGCCAGCAGCCGCAACTTAGAAATTTGGACCCGGTACTTC.